Below, 14 T cell receptor beta chains from the same sample are listed, as sequenced in a study of blood T cell repertoires in COVID-19. Generated by immunoSEQ multiplex PCR, the TCRdb table keeps only in-frame clones and is missing some. Among around 60,000 clones listed, 70% to 90% were seen once. Sequencing used peripheral blood. The receptors originated from a man in his 70s with acute or convalescent COVID-19.

The chain recombines TRBV6-5 with TRBJ2-5; D remains ambiguous. The CDR3 is 13 residues long. With 6 bases removed from V and 5 bases from J, the gap between germline ends came to 13 bases. Germline values: CDR1 MNHEY, CDR2 SVGAGI. DNA for the CDR3: TGTGCCAGCAGGGAGAGTGTGCCCGAGACCCAGTACTTC. Translating it yields CASRESVPETQYF.

The genes are TRBV10-1 and TRBJ1-1; a weak D match, TRBD1 (6 bases). V lost 7 bases and J lost 4, with 22 bases in between. This CDR3 has 16 amino acids. Germline CDR1 reads WNHNN; CDR2 reads SYGVQD (reference sequence). CDR3 residues: CASTLFPRQGPTEAFF. CDR3 DNA sequence: TGCGCCAGCACCCTCTTTCCACGGCAGGGGCCCACTGAAGCTTTCTTT.

The CDR3 here is CASHRGIGYTF. CDR3 DNA: TGTGCCAGCCACAGGGGGATTGGCTACACCTTC. The chain couples TRBV6-5 to TRBJ1-2; 8 bases match TRBD1. V was clipped by 8 bases and J by 7 bases; unmatched bases: 3. The CDR3 has 11 residues. Germline lookup yields CDR1 MNHEY and CDR2 SVGAGI.

The chain couples TRBV6-2 or TRBV6-3 to TRBJ1-5; unclear D gene. The CDR3 is made up of 16 amino acids. The V gene lost 4 bases and the J gene lost 5 bases, with 18 bases spanning the gap. Germline V gives CDR1 MNHEY, CDR2 SVGEGT. CDR3 nucleotide sequence: TGTGCCAGCAGTTCTCGCCGGCAGGAGAGGGATCAGCCCCAGCATTTT. It encodes CASSSRRQERDQPQHF.

V gene TRBV9 combines with J gene TRBJ2-2; 13 bases are a match to TRBD2. V shed 3 bases, J shed 0 bases, and the junction held 2 bases outside the gene matches. The CDR3 totals 17 residues. Germline V gene data show CDR1 as SGDLS and CDR2 as YYNGEE. The CDR3 loop reads CASSGTSGGPNTGELFF. Here the CDR3 DNA reads TGTGCCAGCAGCGGGACTAGCGGGGGACCGAACACCGGGGAGCTGTTTTTT.

This chain joins TRBV9 and TRBJ2-7, with a weak D call TRBD1 (5 bases). Trimming pared 1 base from V and 1 base from J, leaving 9 bases between. Germline V gene lookup returns CDR1 SGDLS and CDR2 YYNGEE. This CDR3 contains 14 residues. DNA of the CDR3: TGTGCCAGCAGCGTAAGACAGCAGTCCTACGAGCAGTACTTC. It translates to CASSVRQQSYEQYF. Based on the CDR3 plus reference TRBV9 and TRBJ2-7, the full variable domain is DSGVTQTPKHLITATGQRVTLRCSPRSGDLSVYWYQQSLDQGLQFLIQYYNGEERAKGNILERFSAQQFPDLHSELNLSSLELGDSALYFCASSVRQQSYEQYFGPGTRLTVT.

J is TRBJ2-2 and V is TRBV2; possible D gene TRBD1, 5 bases. CDR3 size: 14 residues. Per the germline V gene, CDR1 is SNHLY and CDR2 is FYNNEI. Trimming removed 2 bases at V and 6 bases at J, with 10 bases between. The DNA for the CDR3 is TGTGCCAGCAGTGAATTCAGGGTGGCCGGGGAGCTGTTTTTT. Its translation is CASSEFRVAGELFF.

The chain joins TRBV7-6 to TRBJ2-3; 11 bases agree with TRBD2. The CDR3 covers 17 residues. CDR1 and CDR2 (germline): SGHVS, FNYEAQ. The V gene end was trimmed by 5 bases and the J gene end by 2 bases; junction bases not matched to a gene: 9. CDR3 sequence reads: CASSTQRLAGHTDTQYF. CDR3 DNA sequence: TGTGCCAGCAGCACACAAAGACTAGCGGGGCACACAGATACGCAGTATTTT.

The chain joins TRBV5-4 to TRBJ2-5, with a weak D call TRBD2 (7 bases). Germline assignment: CDR1 SGHNT and CDR2 YYREEE (reference sequence). This CDR3 spans 16 amino acids. V lost 3 bases and J lost 5, with 20 bases in between. The CDR3 coding sequence is TGTGCCAGCAGCTCTCGAGGGGGGGGAGGTCAGGAGACCCAGTACTTC. Protein sequence: CASSSRGGGGQETQYF.

The V gene is TRBV6-5, the J gene TRBJ1-1; TRBD1 agrees at 7 bases. The germline V gene has CDR1 MNHEY and CDR2 SVGAGI. The CDR3 is made up of 15 amino acids. With 2 bases clipped from V and 4 bases from J, the junction kept 7 bases outside the gene matches. The DNA for the CDR3 is TGTGCCAGCAGTTACCCCGGCCCAGGGGGCACTGAAGCTTTCTTT. Its translation: CASSYPGPGGTEAFF.

The J gene is TRBJ2-3, the V gene TRBV4-3; D gene ambiguous. Germline CDR1 is LGHNA and CDR2 is YSLEER. Trimming left V 1 base short and J 6 bases short, with 11 bases between. This CDR3 region has 14 residues. DNA of the CDR3: TGCGCCAGCAGCCAAGTGAGAGCGTTTGATACGCAGTATTTT. Translation: CASSQVRAFDTQYF.

The chain recombines TRBV7-2 with TRBJ1-1, with D possibly being TRBD1 (5 bases). Deletions cut 2 bases from V and 9 bases from J, with 13 bases between. Germline assignment: CDR1 SGHTA and CDR2 FQGNSA. The CDR3 length is 13 residues. The DNA of the CDR3 is TGTGCCAGCAGCTTATTGTCGGCAGGGAAAGCTTTCTTT. It encodes CASSLLSAGKAFF.

This clone was detected only once. The CDR3 spells CASSTGTGVGDEKLFF. The CDR3 coding sequence is TGTGCCAGCAGCACCGGGACAGGGGTCGGAGATGAAAAACTGTTTTTT. The gene calls are TRBV28 and TRBJ1-4, with 10 positions matching TRBD1. This CDR3 is built from 16 residues. Germline values: CDR1 MDHEN, CDR2 SYDVKM. The V gene end was trimmed by 6 bases and the J gene end by 6 bases; junction bases not matched to a gene: 10.

The DNA for the CDR3 is TGTGCCAGTTCTAGGGGGAGTCTGTATCAGCCCCAGCATTTT. This codes for CASSRGSLYQPQHF. V usage is TRBV19 and J usage is TRBJ1-5; D is possibly TRBD1 (6 bases). The CDR3 consists of 14 residues. The V gene lost 8 bases and the J gene lost 5 bases, with 16 bases spanning the gap. The germline V gene encodes CDR1 LNHDA and CDR2 SQIVND (reference sequence).